Below are 11 T cell receptor beta chains sequenced from a single sample in a study of blood T cell repertoires in COVID-19. Data came from immunoSEQ multiplex PCR; TCRdb stores just in-frame clones and leaves some out. Seen here are 360,000 or so clones, about nine tenths observed once, and the top ten hold over 3.5%. Sequencing input: peripheral blood. The receptors here all came from an older woman with COVID-19, enrolled during active disease.

The J gene is TRBJ1-4, the V gene TRBV28, with 7 bases matching TRBD1. The CDR3 spans 14 residues. Per the germline V gene, CDR1 is MDHEN and CDR2 is SYDVKM. V trimming: 5 bases; J trimming: 6 bases; junction bases outside the gene matches: 6. The CDR3 region is CASSLDRADEKLFF. DNA for the CDR3: TGTGCCAGCAGTCTCGACAGGGCAGATGAAAAACTGTTTTTT.

This chain uses TRBV5-6 with TRBJ1-1, with D uncertain. The V and J ends lost 5 bases and 7 bases respectively, with 15 bases between them. The CDR3 sequence is 13 residues long. Germline V gene sequence: CDR1 SGHDT, CDR2 YYEEEE. CDR3 bases: TGTGCCAGCAGTGGACCCGGGGATGGTGAAGCTTTCTTT. Its protein is CASSGPGDGEAFF.

The chain links TRBV7-9 to TRBJ1-5; D is undetermined. V lost 4 bases to trimming and J lost 4 bases, with 11 bases between them. The CDR3 contains 14 residues. The germline V gene has CDR1 SEHNR and CDR2 FQNEAQ (reference sequence). The CDR3, as DNA: TGTGCCAGCAGCTCCAAAGCGGGAAATCAGCCCCAGCATTTT. This sequence encodes CASSSKAGNQPQHF.

This sequence joins TRBV24-1 and TRBJ2-3, with unresolved D. This CDR3 is built from 14 residues. CDR1 and CDR2 from the germline V gene are KGHDR and SFDVKD. Trimming removed 4 bases from V and 2 bases from J, with 9 bases in between. CDR3 sequence reads: CATSDPGATDTQYF. CDR3 sequence (DNA): TGTGCCACCAGTGACCCGGGTGCCACAGATACGCAGTATTTT.

The chain is built from TRBV6-1 and TRBJ2-5; 9 bases agree with TRBD2. This CDR3 region has 16 residues. Looked up from germline, CDR1 is MNHNS and CDR2 is SASEGT. V trimming: 3 bases; J trimming: 1 base; junction bases outside the gene matches: 6. The CDR3 loop is CASSDLAGELQETQYF. CDR3 coding DNA: TGTGCCAGCAGTGATTTAGCGGGGGAGCTCCAAGAGACCCAGTACTTC.

This clone was counted between two and nine times. Distinct nucleotide sequences in the sample also encode this CDR3. This chain uses TRBV5-1 with TRBJ2-3, with D possibly TRBD1 on 7 matching bases. There are 15 residues in the CDR3. Germline lookup yields CDR1 SGHRS and CDR2 YFSETQ. V was cut by 0 bases and J by 5 bases, with 13 bases left in between. In DNA form, the CDR3 reads TGCGCCAGCAGCTTGGCGAGGGGGCGGGGAGATACGCAGTATTTT. Protein product: CASSLARGRGDTQYF. Drawing the rest from reference TRBV5-1 and TRBJ2-3, the complete variable domain is KAGVTQTPRYLIKTRGQQVTLSCSPISGHRSVSWYQQTPGQGLQFLFEYFSETQRNKGNFPGRFSGRQFSNSRSEMNVSTLELGDSALYLCASSLARGRGDTQYFGPGTRLTVL.

The chain employs TRBV5-1 and TRBJ2-7; TRBD1 aligns across 8 bases. The length of the CDR3 is 14 residues. Germline V gene sequence: CDR1 SGHRS, CDR2 YFSETQ. Trimming took 1 base from V and 5 from J; bases not matched to a gene: 5. DNA of the CDR3: TGCGCCAGCAGCTTGAACGGACAGGGAGACGAGCAGTACTTC. Residues: CASSLNGQGDEQYF.

The chain links TRBV3-1 (or the pseudogene TRBV3-2) to TRBJ2-7, with D perhaps matching TRBD1 (5 bases). CDR1 LGHDT and CDR2 YNNKEL come from the germline V gene (reference sequence). This CDR3 contains 15 residues. Deletions cut 4 bases from V and 3 bases from J, with 16 bases between. The CDR3 nucleotides read TGTGCCAGCAGCCCAGCCATAGGGGATAGCTACGAGCAGTACTTC. Translated: CASSPAIGDSYEQYF.

The V and J genes are TRBV6-2 or TRBV6-3 and TRBJ2-2; TRBD1 matches 8 bases. Germline V CDR1 and CDR2: MNHEY, SVGEGT. CDR3 length equals 17 residues. After removal of 5 bases from V and 0 bases from J, the junction contained 8 bases not matched to a gene. This CDR3 is CASSHQDRAANTGELFF. DNA for the CDR3: TGTGCCAGCAGTCACCAGGACAGGGCCGCGAACACCGGGGAGCTGTTTTTT.

The rearrangement joins TRBV15 to TRBJ2-7; the match to TRBD1 covers 9 bases. The CDR3 runs 15 residues. The J segment lost 3 bases and the V segment lost 3 bases, leaving 6 bases of the junction unmatched. Germline CDR1 LNHNV, CDR2 YYDKDF (reference sequence). The CDR3 DNA reads as TGTGCCACCAGCAGGGGACTGGACAGGGGCTACGAGCAGTACTTC. The encoded protein is CATSRGLDRGYEQYF.

The rearrangement joins TRBV5-1 to TRBJ2-7; no clear D gene. Germline CDR1 and CDR2: SGHRS and YFSETQ. V lost 5 bases to trimming and J lost 2 bases, with 11 bases between them. The CDR3 contains 13 residues. This CDR3 is CASRDIVAYEQYF. The CDR3 nucleotides read TGCGCCAGCAGAGACATAGTGGCCTACGAGCAGTACTTC.